One sample yielded the 26 T cell receptor beta chains listed below, sequenced in a study of blood T cell repertoires in COVID-19. Profiled with immunoSEQ multiplex PCR; TCRdb holds only in-frame clones, not every one. The data hold about 230,000 clones, with approximately 82% observed a single time. Material: peripheral blood. The origin of the receptors is a woman in her 70s with active or convalescent COVID-19.

This clone came up once. The J gene is TRBJ2-1, the V gene TRBV5-1; D is possibly TRBD2 (6 bases). V shed 4 bases and J shed 4 bases, with 18 bases lying between them. The CDR3 covers 16 residues. CDR1 SGHRS and CDR2 YFSETQ come from the germline V gene. Here the CDR3 DNA reads TGCGCCAGCAGCCCGGATAGCGGAGCTGAATACAATGAGCAGTTCTTC. Translation gives CASSPDSGAEYNEQFF.

The chain links TRBV2 to TRBJ2-3, with D perhaps TRBD1 (5 bases). CDR3 length: 15 residues. V lost 4 bases, J lost 6 bases, and 17 bases lay in between. Germline lookup yields CDR1 SNHLY and CDR2 FYNNEI. The CDR3 coding sequence is TGTGCCAGCAGTGGTGGACATCCGTTTGCGGATACGCAGTATTTT. Amino acids: CASSGGHPFADTQYF.

A single count supports this clone. The chain has TRBV5-4 and TRBJ2-1, with a tentative D call TRBD2 (5 bases). This CDR3 comprises 15 residues. Trimming stripped 0 bases from V and 4 bases from J, with 11 bases between. Germline values: CDR1 SGHNT, CDR2 YYREEE (reference sequence). The CDR3 DNA follows: TGTGCCAGCAGCTTGGCCTGGTCGGGGTACAATGAGCAGTTCTTC. Translating it yields CASSLAWSGYNEQFF. The full variable domain, completed using reference TRBV5-4 and TRBJ2-1, is ETGVTQSPTHLIKTRGQQVTLRCSSQSGHNTVSWYQQALGQGPQFIFQYYREEENGRGNFPPRFSGLQFPNYSSELNVNALELDDSALYLCASSLAWSGYNEQFFGPGTRLTVL.

Concerning this clone itself: The junction and the germline gene differ at one end; a read error may be behind it. The chain joins TRBV7-7 to TRBJ2-1, with 7 bases that match TRBD2. From germline, CDR1 is SSHAT and CDR2 FNYEAQ (reference sequence). The CDR3 sequence is 14 residues long. The DNA of the CDR3 is TGTGCTAGCAGCTTAACACTAGCGAACAATGAGCAGTTCTTC. Its protein product is CASSLTLANNEQFF. Together with reference TRBV7-7 and TRBJ2-1, the CDR3 gives the full variable domain: GAGVSQSPRYKVTKRGQDVTLRCDPISSHATLYWYQQALGQGPEFLTYFNYEAQPDKSGLPSDRFSAERPEGSISTLTIQRTEQRDSAMYRCASSLTLANNEQFFGPGTRLTVL.

This sequence joins TRBV28 and TRBJ2-7; D not certain. Trimming shortened V by 2 bases and J by 0 bases, and 5 bases separated the two germline ends. This CDR3 comprises 13 residues. Germline V CDR1 and CDR2: MDHEN, SYDVKM. CDR3 sequence reads: CASSLDTSYEQYF. CDR3 sequence (DNA): TGTGCCAGCAGTTTAGACACCTCCTACGAGCAGTACTTC.

As DNA, the CDR3 is TGTGCCATCACTGAACTTGGACAGGGAGCTTTCTTT. It is translated as CAITELGQGAFF. J is TRBJ1-1 and V is TRBV10-3; 8 nucleotides agree with TRBD1. The J segment lost 10 bases and the V segment lost 7 bases, leaving 8 bases of the junction unmatched. The germline CDR1 and CDR2 sequences are ENHRY and SYGVKD. The CDR3 has 12 amino acids.

V gene TRBV3-1 (or the pseudogene TRBV3-2) combines with J gene TRBJ2-4; TRBD1 matches at 9 bases. The CDR3 extends over 13 amino acids. Germline loops: CDR1 LGHDT, CDR2 YNNKEL (reference sequence). V shed 0 bases, J shed 14 bases, and the junction held 5 bases outside the gene matches. This chain's CDR3 is CASSQDPGQGKYF. The CDR3 nucleotides are TGTGCCAGCAGCCAAGATCCTGGACAGGGGAAGTACTTC.

V usage is TRBV25-1 and J usage is TRBJ1-6; D not certain. Germline lookup yields CDR1 MGHDK and CDR2 SYGVNS. This CDR3 has 13 residues. V lost 7 bases and J lost 7, with 11 bases in between. In DNA form, the CDR3 reads TGTGCCAGCACACCACAGACCAATTCACCCCTCCACTTT. This codes for CASTPQTNSPLHF.

The chain links TRBV14 to TRBJ1-1; D is possibly TRBD1 (6 bases). The CDR3 length is 12 residues. The V gene's germline CDR1 is SGHDN and CDR2 FVKESK. The V gene lost 11 bases and the J gene lost 4 bases, with 14 bases spanning the gap. This CDR3 reads CAVRGEGTEAFF. For the CDR3, the DNA is TGTGCCGTGAGGGGGGAGGGCACTGAAGCTTTCTTT.

V is TRBV11-1 and J is TRBJ1-1; no reliable D call. The CDR3 consists of 12 residues. Germline V gene lookup returns CDR1 SGHAT and CDR2 FQDESV (reference sequence). V lost 3 bases to trimming and J lost 1 base, with 3 bases between them. CDR3 in amino acids: CASSLRNTEAFF. The CDR3 DNA reads as TGTGCCAGCAGCTTGAGGAACACTGAAGCTTTCTTT. The full variable domain, its missing parts supplied by reference TRBV11-1 and TRBJ1-1, is EAEVAQSPRYKITEKSQAVAFWCDPISGHATLYWYRQILGQGPELLVQFQDESVVDDSQLPKDRFSAERLKGVDSTLKIQPAELGDSAMYLCASSLRNTEAFFGQGTRLTVV.

This chain uses TRBV6-5 with TRBJ1-2; D possibly corresponds to TRBD1 (5 bases). Per germline, CDR1 MNHEY and CDR2 SVGAGI. The CDR3 has 16 residues. The V gene lost 2 bases and the J gene lost 8 bases, with 21 bases spanning the gap. For the CDR3, the DNA is TGTGCCAGCAGTTACGCGTCAGGGTATGTTATGAGCGGCTACACCTTC. Translated, it gives CASSYASGYVMSGYTF.

This clone was detected a few times. This chain links TRBV5-1 with TRBJ1-4; the match to TRBD1 covers 8 bases. Trimming at V came to 3 bases and at J to 4 bases, leaving 5 bases not matched to a gene. The germline V gene has CDR1 SGHRS and CDR2 YFSETQ. The CDR3 consists of 15 residues. CDR3 loop: CASSWQGAFNEKLFF. The DNA of the CDR3 is TGCGCCAGCAGCTGGCAGGGGGCCTTTAATGAAAAACTGTTTTTT.

This clone was recorded many times. The chain uses TRBV12-3 or TRBV12-4 and TRBJ1-2, with 8 positions matching TRBD1. Germline trimming cut 5 bases from V and 2 bases from J; bases unmatched to any gene: 1. The CDR3 length is 13 residues. The CDR3 loop is CASSRTGNYGYTF. DNA of the CDR3: TGTGCCAGCAGTAGGACAGGGAACTATGGCTACACCTTC.

This chain joins TRBV19 and TRBJ2-1, with D possibly TRBD2 on 5 matching bases. Trimming cost V 6 bases and J 10 bases, with 16 bases left between them. Looked up from germline, CDR1 is LNHDA and CDR2 is SQIVND (reference sequence). The CDR3 runs to 13 residues. The DNA of the CDR3 is TGTGCCAGTAGAGGAGAGCGGCGCATCGAGCAGTTCTTC. Amino acid sequence: CASRGERRIEQFF.

V and J are TRBV30 and TRBJ1-1; D is ambiguous. Trimming left V 3 bases short and J 6 bases short, with 8 bases between. The length of the CDR3 is 11 residues. CDR1 is GTSNPN and CDR2 is SVGIG in the germline V gene (reference sequence). The CDR3 coding sequence is TGTGCCTGGAGGCTAGGCCCTGAAGCTTTCTTT. The encoded protein is CAWRLGPEAFF.

The rearrangement uses TRBV24-1 and TRBJ2-5; 7 positions agree with TRBD1. The CDR3 is made up of 13 amino acids. V shed 10 bases, J shed 2 bases, and the junction held 6 bases outside the gene matches. Germline-derived CDR1 and CDR2 are KGHDR and SFDVKD. The CDR3 region has the DNA TGTGCCACTGCACAGGGGCGACAAGAGACCCAGTACTTC. The encoded protein is CATAQGRQETQYF.

Comment on this clone: The same CDR3 is also encoded by other DNA sequences in this sample. V usage is TRBV6-5 and J usage is TRBJ1-1; D unresolved. V lost 5 bases, J lost 0 bases, and 7 bases lay in between. Germline V gene sequence: CDR1 MNHEY, CDR2 SVGAGI. The CDR3 has 13 residues. The CDR3: CASSRTLNTEAFF. DNA of the CDR3: TGTGCCAGCAGTAGAACACTGAACACTGAAGCTTTCTTT.

This chain links TRBV10-1 with TRBJ2-1, with TRBD1 matching over 7 bases. Germline V gives CDR1 WNHNN, CDR2 SYGVQD (reference sequence). The V segment lost 0 bases and the J segment 4 bases; nucleotides outside the gene matches: 6. CDR3 length: 16 residues. CDR3 DNA: TGCGCCAGCAGTGAGTCAATCCAGGGGGAATACAATGAGCAGTTCTTC. Its protein is CASSESIQGEYNEQFF.

The chain recombines TRBV9 with TRBJ1-2, with a possible D match to TRBD1 (6 bases). Trimming cost V 3 bases and J 6 bases, with 9 bases left between them. There are 12 residues in the CDR3. The germline V gene encodes CDR1 SGDLS and CDR2 YYNGEE. The CDR3 is CASSAGTHGYTF. For the CDR3, the DNA is TGTGCCAGCAGCGCCGGGACACATGGCTACACCTTC.

The sample holds one count of this clone. The gene calls are TRBV11-2 and TRBJ2-4; maybe TRBD1 (5 bases). Trimming left V 0 bases short and J 4 bases short, with 10 bases between. The CDR3 loop spans 15 amino acids. Germline assignment: CDR1 SGHAT and CDR2 FQNNGV. This CDR3 is CASSLEPGLKNIQYF. The CDR3 DNA follows: TGTGCCAGCAGCTTAGAGCCAGGGCTTAAAAACATTCAGTACTTC. Full variable domain (rest looked up from reference TRBV11-2 and TRBJ2-4): EAGVAQSPRYKIIEKRQSVAFWCNPISGHATLYWYQQILGQGPKLLIQFQNNGVVDDSQLPKDRFSAERLKGVDSTLKIQPAKLEDSAVYLCASSLEPGLKNIQYFGAGTRLSVL.

This chain uses TRBV4-2 with TRBJ2-3, with 8 positions matching TRBD2. V shed 4 bases and J 5 bases; nucleotides not matched to a gene: 8. This CDR3 region has 15 residues. Germline CDR1 reads LGHNA; CDR2 reads YNFKEQ. The CDR3 coding sequence is TGTGCCAGCAGCCCAAGGAGCGGGAGAGAAGATACGCAGTATTTT. It specifies CASSPRSGREDTQYF.

The chain carries TRBV11-1 and TRBJ2-5; unclear D gene. Germline assignment: CDR1 SGHAT and CDR2 FQDESV (reference sequence). This CDR3 region has 13 residues. V lost 3 bases and J lost 5, with 10 bases in between. The CDR3 here is CASSLQVGETQYF. For the CDR3, the DNA is TGTGCCAGCAGCTTGCAGGTTGGGGAGACCCAGTACTTC. The whole variable domain, filled in from reference TRBV11-1 and TRBJ2-5, reads EAEVAQSPRYKITEKSQAVAFWCDPISGHATLYWYRQILGQGPELLVQFQDESVVDDSQLPKDRFSAERLKGVDSTLKIQPAELGDSAMYLCASSLQVGETQYFGPGTRLLVL.

In the case of this clone: Mismatch with germline at one junction end may stem from a read error. The rearrangement joins TRBV7-9 to TRBJ2-3; D unresolved. The CDR3 is 12 amino acids. Germline V gene data show CDR1 as SEHNR and CDR2 as FQNEAQ (reference sequence). CDR3 coding DNA: TGTGCCAGCAGCTTACTTTTAATCGAGAGGCATTTT. Translating gives CASSLLLIERHF.

The chain couples TRBV19 to TRBJ1-2; D call uncertain. V was pared by 5 bases and J by 8 bases, with 9 bases between. CDR1 is LNHDA and CDR2 is SQIVND in the germline V gene (reference sequence). The CDR3 is 11 residues long. The CDR3 sequence: CASSRGNGYTF. CDR3 DNA sequence: TGTGCCAGTAGTCGAGGGAACGGCTACACCTTC.

The chain recombines TRBV19 with TRBJ1-2; 9 nucleotides align to TRBD1. CDR1 and CDR2 (germline): LNHDA, SQIVND (reference sequence). The length of the CDR3 is 14 residues. The V segment lost 6 bases and the J segment 1 base; nucleotides outside the gene matches: 3. The CDR3 DNA sequence: TGTGCCAGTAGGGGGACAGGGAGTAACTATGGCTACACCTTC. It encodes CASRGTGSNYGYTF.

The chain is built from TRBV7-9 and TRBJ1-1, with 7 positions matching TRBD1. Germline V gene data show CDR1 as SEHNR and CDR2 as FQNEAQ (reference sequence). The CDR3 spans 13 residues. After removal of 5 bases from V and 6 bases from J, the junction contained 6 bases not matched to a gene. This chain's CDR3 is CASSPTGDPEAFF. CDR3 DNA: TGTGCCAGCAGCCCCACAGGGGACCCTGAAGCTTTCTTT.